This T cell receptor (beta chain) was captured by sequencing in a study of T cell responses to AZD1222 COVID-19 vaccine. Background on the study: Second-dose timings of about 4 or about 12 weeks were pooled.

Study-wide results and limits: Increased Spike-specific TCR breadth and depth were observed after two AZD1222 doses. CD4 TCRs linked to vaccination spanned spike, dominating at 160-218 and 743-854. Repertoires were sampled only after the peak T cell response.

To note about this clone: Its antigen is still unknown.

The repertoire was sequenced with immunoSEQ multiplex PCR; TCRdb's copy has only in-frame clones and lacks some. The sample yields 74,000 or so clones, less than 90% seen once. The length of the CDR3 is 14 residues. The ends were cut back, 3 bases at V and 6 bases at J, with 15 bases in the middle. CDR1 is KGHSH and CDR2 is LQKENI in the germline V gene. The V call is TRBV18, the J call TRBJ2-7; D is tentatively TRBD1 or TRBD2 (5 bases each). The sample was peripheral blood, taken on day 0 of AZD1222 vaccination. This TCR was sampled from an adult in good health. CDR3 bases: TGTGCCAGCTCACCTCCAATGGGGGTCGGCGAGCAGTACTTC. This sequence encodes CASSPPMGVGEQYF.